One sample yielded the 26 T cell receptor beta chains listed below, sequenced in a study of Ad26.COV2.S vaccination and SARS-CoV-2 variants. TCRdb's table, derived via immunoSEQ multiplex PCR, lists solely in-frame clones and lacks some. This table has 350,000 to 400,000 clones, approximately 86% appearing once. Treatment in this sample: approximately 18 received Ad26.COV2.S at low or high dose, single or two shots; roughly five received placebo; per-sample allocation not given. Samples analyzed were those drawn on day 63 after the first vaccine or placebo injection. The source material was peripheral blood, sampled in a trial of Ad26.COV2.S vaccine versus placebo. The receptor set was obtained from a person between 18 and 60 years old who received the Ad26.COV2.S COVID-19 vaccine or a placebo.

This sequence joins TRBV12-5 and TRBJ2-1; D not certain. Trimming pared 0 bases from V and 9 bases from J, leaving 9 bases between. This CDR3 is built from 13 residues. CDR1 and CDR2 from the germline V gene are LGHNT and FRNRAP. The CDR3 sequence: CASGLVPVGEQFF. CDR3 bases: TGTGCTAGTGGTTTGGTACCCGTGGGTGAGCAGTTCTTC.

The V gene is TRBV27, the J gene TRBJ2-1; tentatively, D is TRBD2 (5 bases). Germline V CDR1 and CDR2: MNHEY, SMNVEV (reference sequence). This CDR3 spans 13 amino acids. V was trimmed by 2 bases and J by 14 bases, leaving 16 bases between them. The DNA of the CDR3 is TGTGCCAGCAGTTTAGGCTCAGGCGGGTCGGAGTTCTTC. Amino acids: CASSLGSGGSEFF.

V usage is TRBV7-9 and J usage is TRBJ2-5; D gene uncertain. Germline V gene data show CDR1 as SEHNR and CDR2 as FQNEAQ (reference sequence). V dropped 2 bases and J dropped 5 bases, with 18 bases sitting between them. This CDR3 has 16 residues. The DNA for the CDR3 is TGTGCCAGCAGCTTACTTCTGTCGGCCCTGGGGGAGACCCAGTACTTC. Protein: CASSLLLSALGETQYF.

The V and J genes are TRBV7-8 and TRBJ1-3, with TRBD1 as a possible D gene (6 bases). Germline CDR1 and CDR2: SGHVS and FQNEAQ. The V end was cut by 5 bases, the J end by 9 bases, with 14 bases between. This CDR3 has 13 amino acids. The CDR3 region is CASSRAGDGTIYF. In DNA form, the CDR3 reads TGTGCCAGCAGCCGGGCAGGGGACGGCACCATATATTTT.

CDR3 DNA sequence: TGTGCCAGCAGCTTGGGTGGCAGGGCTGTCAACTATGGCTACACCTTC. It yields the protein CASSLGGRAVNYGYTF. The rearrangement links TRBV5-4 to TRBJ1-2; D is perhaps TRBD1 (5 bases). Trimming removed 0 bases from V and 2 bases from J, with 14 bases in between. This CDR3 is built from 16 residues. Germline V CDR1 and CDR2: SGHNT, YYREEE (reference sequence).

The chain combines TRBV21-1 with TRBJ2-5; the table's D call of TRBD2 was not tested on the DNA. TRBV21-1 is deemed a pseudogene. This CDR3 region has 17 residues. DNA for the CDR3: TGTGCCAGCAGCCCCGCTGGCGGGGGGGCCCAAAAAGAGACCCAGTACTTC. Protein product: CASSPAGGGAQKETQYF.

The chain is built from TRBV25-1 and TRBJ1-1; TRBD1 aligns across 8 bases. V was pared by 1 base and J by 3 bases, with 4 bases of the junction left unmatched. The germline gives CDR1 MGHDK, CDR2 SYGVNS. This CDR3 comprises 15 residues. The CDR3 here is CASSEFGQGDTEAFF. Here the CDR3 DNA reads TGTGCCAGCAGTGAATTTGGACAGGGAGACACTGAAGCTTTCTTT.

This rearrangement joins TRBV27 to TRBJ2-7; D possibly corresponds to TRBD1 (6 bases). This CDR3 spans 15 amino acids. Trimming took 2 bases from V and 6 from J, leaving 17 bases between them. Looked up from germline, CDR1 is MNHEY and CDR2 is SMNVEV (reference sequence). The CDR3 is CASSLTTRGYSEQYF. Written as DNA, the CDR3 is TGTGCCAGCAGTTTAACGACCAGGGGCTACTCCGAGCAGTACTTC.

V gene TRBV7-8 combines with J gene TRBJ1-1; D remains unclear. Deletions cut 5 bases from V and 6 bases from J, with 10 bases between. The V gene's germline CDR1 is SGHVS and CDR2 FQNEAQ. The CDR3 covers 12 residues. CDR3 in amino acids: CASSDPKAEAFF. CDR3 coding DNA: TGTGCCAGCAGCGACCCGAAGGCTGAAGCTTTCTTT.

The genes are TRBV4-1 and TRBJ1-4; no definite D call. V was pared by 1 base and J by 8 bases, with 17 bases between. The V gene's germline CDR1 is MGHRA and CDR2 YSYEKL. The CDR3 extends over 16 amino acids. DNA for the CDR3: TGCGCCAGCAGCCAAGTCGAGGGCAGCCAGCGGGAAAAACTGTTTTTT. This sequence encodes CASSQVEGSQREKLFF.

J is TRBJ1-5 and V is TRBV27; D gene uncertain. CDR3 length: 16 amino acids. Per germline, CDR1 MNHEY and CDR2 SMNVEV (reference sequence). Trimming stripped 6 bases from V and 3 bases from J, with 18 bases between. CDR3 bases: TGTGCCAGCAGCTCAAACGAGGGCAACCTCAATCAGCCCCAGCATTTT. Translation: CASSSNEGNLNQPQHF.

This rearrangement joins TRBV7-9 to TRBJ2-2, with D perhaps matching TRBD1 (5 bases). The CDR3 runs 14 residues. CDR1 is SEHNR and CDR2 is FQNEAQ in the germline V gene (reference sequence). The V gene lost 3 bases and the J gene lost 9 bases, with 14 bases spanning the gap. CDR3: CASSFLVGARELFF. CDR3 sequence (DNA): TGTGCCAGCAGCTTTTTGGTTGGGGCCAGGGAGCTGTTTTTT.

The CDR3: CASSMGRDDAFF. CDR3 nucleotides: TGTGCCAGTAGTATGGGCAGGGATGATGCTTTCTTT. This chain joins TRBV19 and TRBJ1-1; TRBD1 might be the D (5 bases). Germline V gives CDR1 LNHDA, CDR2 SQIVND (reference sequence). V was trimmed by 3 bases and J by 11 bases, leaving 13 bases between them. The CDR3 spans 12 residues.

The chain joins TRBV6-5 to TRBJ2-7, with TRBD1 identical over 9 bases. Germline loops: CDR1 MNHEY, CDR2 SVGAGI. Losses at the gene ends were 6 bases for V and 4 bases for J; bases not matched to a gene: 10. The CDR3 totals 15 residues. The DNA for the CDR3 is TGTGCCAGCAGGGTCCCGGGACAGGGTAGTTACGAGCAGTACTTC. Amino acid sequence: CASRVPGQGSYEQYF.

The chain employs TRBV14 and TRBJ2-3, with 8 bases aligning to TRBD1. The CDR3 length is 20 residues. Per the germline V gene, CDR1 is SGHDN and CDR2 is FVKESK. The V segment lost 4 bases and the J segment 0 bases; nucleotides outside the gene matches: 18. The CDR3 region is CASSPFRGLVRDPSTDTQYF. In DNA, the CDR3 is TGTGCCAGCAGCCCTTTCAGGGGGCTAGTTAGAGACCCTAGCACAGATACGCAGTATTTT.

The V call is TRBV18, the J call TRBJ2-7; 9 bases are shared with TRBD1. The germline V gene encodes CDR1 KGHSH and CDR2 LQKENI. V dropped 3 bases and J dropped 5; count of bases not matched to a gene: 8. The CDR3 is 15 amino acids. Here the CDR3 DNA reads TGTGCCAGCTCACCTACCGGGACAGGGTTGCACGAGCAGTACTTC. This sequence encodes CASSPTGTGLHEQYF.

The chain employs TRBV4-3 and TRBJ2-7; 7 bases match TRBD1. The germline CDR1 and CDR2 sequences are LGHNA and YSLEER. V was clipped by 1 base and J by 4 bases; unmatched bases: 7. This CDR3 has 15 amino acids. DNA of the CDR3: TGCGCCAGCAGCCAAGGACCACAGGGGAAATACGAGCAGTACTTC. Translating it yields CASSQGPQGKYEQYF.

This chain connects TRBV6-2 or TRBV6-3 to TRBJ1-3; D is unresolved. With 7 bases removed from V and 1 base from J, the gap between germline ends came to 8 bases. CDR1 is MNHEY and CDR2 is SVGEGT in the germline V gene. CDR3 length equals 13 residues. CDR3 sequence (DNA): TGTGCCAGCACCCCATCGTCTGGAAACACCATATATTTT. It encodes CASTPSSGNTIYF.

A remark on this clone: The identical CDR3 is also encoded by other nucleotide sequences in the sample. V gene TRBV7-8 combines with J gene TRBJ1-1, with D hard to call. CDR1 is SGHVS and CDR2 is FQNEAQ in the germline V gene. The V gene lost 3 bases and the J gene lost 4 bases, with 6 bases spanning the gap. CDR3 length: 12 residues. The CDR3 bases are TGTGCCAGCAGCTTCCCTGGCACTGAAGCTTTCTTT. This translates into CASSFPGTEAFF.

The V and J genes are TRBV2 and TRBJ1-2; 9 bases fit TRBD1. Germline values: CDR1 SNHLY, CDR2 FYNNEI. With 1 base clipped from V and 5 bases from J, the junction kept 5 bases outside the gene matches. This CDR3 has 15 residues. CDR3 bases: TGTGCCAGCAGTGAAGAGGGGGGGACAGGGTATGGCTACACCTTC. It codes for CASSEEGGTGYGYTF. The complete variable domain, with remaining parts taken from reference TRBV2 and TRBJ1-2, reads EPEVTQTPSHQVTQMGQEVILRCVPISNHLYFYWYRQILGQKVEFLVSFYNNEISEKSEIFDDQFSVERPDGSNFTLKIRSTKLEDSAMYFCASSEEGGTGYGYTFGSGTRLTVV.

The chain recombines TRBV7-2 with TRBJ1-4; D remains unclear. The ends were cut back, 6 bases at V and 7 bases at J, with 12 bases in the middle. This CDR3 comprises 13 residues. Germline loops: CDR1 SGHTA, CDR2 FQGNSA. The CDR3 DNA sequence: TGTGCCAGCAGTAATTTTCCGGGTGAAAAACTGTTTTTT. This sequence encodes CASSNFPGEKLFF.

V is TRBV7-9 and J is TRBJ1-2, with 8 bases lining up with TRBD1. Per germline, CDR1 SEHNR and CDR2 FQNEAQ (reference sequence). V trimming: 5 bases; J trimming: 3 bases; junction bases outside the gene matches: 5. The CDR3 totals 14 residues. CDR3 amino acids: CASSRGQADYGYTF. The CDR3, as DNA: TGTGCCAGCAGCAGGGGACAGGCGGACTATGGCTACACCTTC. The complete variable domain, with remaining parts taken from reference TRBV7-9 and TRBJ1-2, reads DTGVSQNPRHKITKRGQNVTFRCDPISEHNRLYWYRQTLGQGPEFLTYFQNEAQLEKSRLLSDRFSAERPKGSFSTLEIQRTEQGDSAMYLCASSRGQADYGYTFGSGTRLTVV.

The CDR3 nucleotides read TGTGCCAGCAGTTCGGCCCTAATCTATGGCTACACCTTC. Protein: CASSSALIYGYTF. V usage is TRBV12-3 or TRBV12-4 and J usage is TRBJ1-2; D uncertain. The length of the CDR3 is 13 residues. With 4 bases removed from V and 4 bases from J, the gap between germline ends came to 10 bases.

The gene calls are TRBV6-6 and TRBJ2-7, with 7 bases identical to TRBD1. V lost 4 bases, J lost 1 base, and 1 base stayed unmatched. Germline-derived CDR1 and CDR2 are MNHNY and SVGAGI (reference sequence). The CDR3 spans 13 residues. The CDR3 spells CASSLGQSYEQYF. DNA for the CDR3: TGTGCCAGCAGTTTGGGACAGTCCTACGAGCAGTACTTC.

This chain links TRBV11-2 with TRBJ2-1; 11 bases match TRBD2. Per the germline V gene, CDR1 is SGHAT and CDR2 is FQNNGV. The CDR3 runs 15 residues. Germline trimming cut 3 bases from V and 5 bases from J; bases unmatched to any gene: 3. CDR3: CASSFLAGGNNEQFF. CDR3 bases: TGTGCCAGCAGCTTCTTAGCGGGGGGGAACAATGAGCAGTTCTTC.

CDR3 residues: CASSREIEAFF. The DNA for the CDR3 is TGTGCCAGCAGCCGGGAGATTGAAGCTTTCTTT. The chain has TRBV2 and TRBJ1-1; D uncertain. Germline CDR1 is SNHLY and CDR2 is FYNNEI. V lost 6 bases, J lost 7 bases, and 9 bases lay in between. This CDR3 region has 11 residues.